The clone carrying this T cell receptor beta chain has at least ten counts. Antigen unknown. The record originates from a study of response to subunit inactivated influenza vaccine. CDR1 is SGHRS and CDR2 is YFSETQ in the germline V gene. Deletions cut 4 bases from V and 1 base from J, with 9 bases between. This CDR3 contains 13 residues. Study-wide results and caveats: Authors suggested seasonal influenza vaccinations each recruit few new T cells.

Each CDR3 protein gets one entry after TCRdb re-called the RT-PCR reads with MiXCR. The sample includes hundreds of thousands of distinct CDR3 sequences, 14% of them seen just once. The receptor was derived from a man in his fifties or sixties who received an inactivated influenza vaccine. The J gene is TRBJ2-7, the V gene TRBV5-1; no clear D. Sequences were derived from PBMCs from blood, sampled roughly 2 weeks before vaccination. CDR3 nucleotides: TGCGCCAGCAGCGACCCGCCTTCCTACGAGCAGTACTTC. It translates to CASSDPPSYEQYF.